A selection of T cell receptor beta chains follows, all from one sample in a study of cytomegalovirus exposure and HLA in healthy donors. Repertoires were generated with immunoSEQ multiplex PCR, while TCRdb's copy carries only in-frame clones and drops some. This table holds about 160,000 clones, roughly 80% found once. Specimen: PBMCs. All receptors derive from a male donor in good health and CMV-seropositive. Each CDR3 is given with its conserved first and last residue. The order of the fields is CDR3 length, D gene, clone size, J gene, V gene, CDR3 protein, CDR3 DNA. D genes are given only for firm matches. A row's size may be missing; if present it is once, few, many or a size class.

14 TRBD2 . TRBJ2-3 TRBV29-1 CSIKGTSGRDTQYF TGCAGCATCAAGGGGACTAGCGGTAGAGATACGCAGTATTTT
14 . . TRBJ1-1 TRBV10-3 CAIQANPMNTEAFF TGTGCCATTCAGGCCAACCCGATGAACACTGAAGCTTTCTTT
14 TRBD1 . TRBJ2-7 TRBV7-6 CASSQTGTGGEQYF TGTGCCAGCAGCCAAACAGGGACAGGGGGCGAGCAGTACTTC
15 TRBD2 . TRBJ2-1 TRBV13 CASGNSGRNWNEQFF TGTGCCAGCGGGAATAGCGGGAGGAATTGGAATGAGCAGTTCTTC
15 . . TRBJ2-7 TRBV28 CASSRQAINSYEQYF TGTGCCAGCAGTAGGCAGGCTATAAACTCCTACGAGCAGTACTTC
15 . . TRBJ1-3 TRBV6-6 CASSWDTHSGNTIYF TGTGCCAGCAGCTGGGACACACACTCTGGAAACACCATATATTTT
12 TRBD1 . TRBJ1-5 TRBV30 CAWGQGGQPQHF TGTGCCTGGGGACAGGGAGGTCAGCCCCAGCATTTT
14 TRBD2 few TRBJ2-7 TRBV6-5 CASRRAGENSEQYF TGTGCCAGCAGACGGGCGGGGGAGAACTCCGAGCAGTACTTC
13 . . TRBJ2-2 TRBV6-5 CASSYAGSGELFF TGTGCCAGCAGTTACGCGGGTTCCGGGGAGCTGTTTTTT
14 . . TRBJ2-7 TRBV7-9 CASSFAGNSYEQYF TGTGCCAGCAGCTTCGCGGGGAACTCCTACGAGCAGTACTTC
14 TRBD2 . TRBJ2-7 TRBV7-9 CASSPALDKREVVF TGTGCCAGCAGCCCTGCCCTCGATAAGCGGGAGGTTGTCTTC
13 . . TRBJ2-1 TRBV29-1 CSADGRGYNEQFF TGCAGCGCAGACGGTCGGGGCTACAATGAGCAGTTCTTC
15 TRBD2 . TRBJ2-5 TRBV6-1 CASGPGLAGQETQYF TGTGCCAGCGGTCCCGGGCTAGCGGGGCAAGAGACCCAGTACTTC
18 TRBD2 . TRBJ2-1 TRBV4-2 CASSLSRRGSKPYNEQFF TGTGCCAGCAGCCTCTCTCGGCGCGGGAGTAAGCCCTACAATGAGCAGTTCTTC
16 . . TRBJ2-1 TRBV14 CASSQGGTAGVNEQFF TGTGCCAGCAGCCAAGGTGGGACTGCTGGGGTTAATGAGCAGTTCTTC
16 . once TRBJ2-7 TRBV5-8 CASSPGAYGAPYEQYF TGTGCCAGCAGCCCTGGGGCCTATGGAGCCCCCTACGAGCAGTACTTC
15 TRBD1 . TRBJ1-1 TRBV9 CASSMTGTGGTEAFF TGTGCCAGCAGCATGACCGGGACAGGGGGCACTGAAGCTTTCTTT
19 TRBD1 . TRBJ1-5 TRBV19 CASIQGHTGTGISNQPQHF TGTGCCAGTATCCAAGGGCATACCGGGACAGGGATAAGCAATCAGCCCCAGCATTTT
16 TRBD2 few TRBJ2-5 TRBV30 CAWSLTSGSRGETQYF TGTGCCTGGAGTCTTACTAGCGGGAGTAGGGGAGAGACCCAGTACTTC
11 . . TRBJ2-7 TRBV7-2 CASSRDNEQYF TGTGCCAGCAGTAGGGACAACGAGCAGTACTTC
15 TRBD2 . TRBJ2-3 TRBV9 CASSVVSGSTDTQYF TGTGCCAGCAGCGTAGTTAGCGGGAGCACAGATACGCAGTATTTT
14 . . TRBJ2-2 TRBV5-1 CASSLGTKHGELFF TGCGCCAGCAGCTTGGGTACTAAACACGGGGAGCTGTTTTTT
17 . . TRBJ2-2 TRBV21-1 CASRRSRTGGGTGELFF TGTGCCAGCAGACGATCCCGGACAGGGGGAGGCACCGGGGAGCTGTTTTTT
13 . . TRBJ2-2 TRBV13 CASSLVGDGELFF TGTGCCAGCAGCTTAGTAGGGGACGGGGAGCTGTTTTTT
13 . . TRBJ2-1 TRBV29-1 CSVGRLVGNEQFF TGCAGCGTTGGGAGACTAGTCGGAAATGAGCAGTTCTTC
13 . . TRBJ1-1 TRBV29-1 CSVEERNTLGAFF TGCAGCGTTGAAGAGCGGAACACTCTTGGGGCTTTCTTT
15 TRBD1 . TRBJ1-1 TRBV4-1 CASSQVTGMNTEAFF TGCGCCAGCAGCCAAGTGACAGGGATGAACACTGAAGCTTTCTTT
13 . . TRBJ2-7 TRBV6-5 CASSPTASYEQYF TGTGCCAGCAGCCCGACAGCCTCCTACGAGCAGTACTTC
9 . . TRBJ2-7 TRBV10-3 CAGGRGQYF TGTGCCGGGGGGAGAGGGCAGTACTTC
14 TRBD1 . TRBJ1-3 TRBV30 CACKLGQGGNTIYF TGTGCCTGTAAACTCGGACAGGGCGGAAACACCATATATTTT
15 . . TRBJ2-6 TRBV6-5 CASSLQGSGANVLTF TGTGCCAGCAGTTTACAGGGTTCTGGGGCCAACGTCCTGACTTTC
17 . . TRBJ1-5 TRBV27 CASSPTILGHSNQPQHF TGTGCCAGCAGCCCGACAATTCTCGGACATAGCAATCAGCCCCAGCATTTT
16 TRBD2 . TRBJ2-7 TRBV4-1 CASSQEVAGGSYEQYF TGCGCCAGCAGCCAAGAGGTAGCGGGAGGTTCCTACGAGCAGTACTTC
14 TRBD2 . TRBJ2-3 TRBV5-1 CASSTAGGPDTQYF TGCGCCAGCAGTACAGCGGGAGGGCCAGATACGCAGTATTTT
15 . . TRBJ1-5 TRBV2 CASRPMIPGGQPQHF TGTGCCAGCAGACCTATGATCCCGGGGGGTCAGCCCCAGCATTTT
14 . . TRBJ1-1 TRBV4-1 CASSQGSGGTEAFF TGCGCCAGCAGCCAAGGGTCAGGCGGGACTGAAGCTTTCTTT
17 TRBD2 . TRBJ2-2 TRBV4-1 CASSNLPGLAVTGELFF TGCGCCAGCAGCAACTTGCCCGGACTAGCGGTCACCGGGGAGCTGTTTTTT
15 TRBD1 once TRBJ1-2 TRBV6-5 CASSSPGQGSYGYTF TGTGCCAGCAGTTCGCCCGGACAGGGGAGCTATGGCTACACCTTC
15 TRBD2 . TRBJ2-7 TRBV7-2 CASSRGLGMGYEQYF TGTGCCAGCAGCCGGGGACTAGGGATGGGGTACGAGCAGTACTTC
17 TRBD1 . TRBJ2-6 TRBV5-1 CASSGGTGSIGANVLTF TGCGCCAGCAGCGGGGGGACAGGATCTATCGGGGCCAACGTCCTGACTTTC
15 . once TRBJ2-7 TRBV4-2 CASRLLKANPYEQYF TGTGCCAGCAGGCTATTAAAAGCGAATCCCTACGAGCAGTACTTC
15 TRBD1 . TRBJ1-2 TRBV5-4 CASSPRQGPNDGYTF TGTGCCAGCAGCCCTCGACAGGGGCCCAACGATGGCTACACCTTC
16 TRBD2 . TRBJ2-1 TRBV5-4 CASSSSLAGPYNEQFF TGTGCCAGCAGCTCTTCACTAGCGGGCCCCTACAATGAGCAGTTCTTC
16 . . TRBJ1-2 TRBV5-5 CASSLVTDNTYYGYTF TGTGCCAGCAGCTTGGTAACGGACAACACCTACTATGGCTACACCTTC
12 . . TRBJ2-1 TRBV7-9 CASSLVQVEQFF TGTGCCAGCAGCTTAGTCCAGGTTGAGCAGTTCTTC
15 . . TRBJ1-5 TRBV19 CASSPRGYSNQPQHF TGTGCCAGTAGTCCCCGGGGGTATAGCAATCAGCCCCAGCATTTT
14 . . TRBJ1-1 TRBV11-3 CASSPRRGNTEAFF TGTGCCAGCAGCCCTCGCAGGGGGAACACTGAAGCTTTCTTT
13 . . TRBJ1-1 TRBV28 CASTSSGRTEAFF TGTGCCAGCACGTCCTCCGGTCGAACTGAAGCTTTCTTT
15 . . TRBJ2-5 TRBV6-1 CASSEPFQGKETQYF TGTGCCAGCAGTGAACCCTTCCAGGGCAAAGAGACCCAGTACTTC
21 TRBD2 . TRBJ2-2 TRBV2 CASNKEGLAGGQPWVTGELFF TGTGCCAGCAACAAGGAGGGACTAGCGGGAGGACAACCTTGGGTCACCGGGGAGCTGTTTTTT
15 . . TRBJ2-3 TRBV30 CAWSALGRGGDTQYF TGTGCCTGGAGCGCCTTGGGGCGAGGGGGTGATACGCAGTATTTT
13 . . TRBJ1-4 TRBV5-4 CASSLEEGGELFF TGTGCCAGCAGCTTGGAAGAGGGGGGGGAACTGTTTTTT